This T cell receptor (beta chain) stems from a study of T cell responses to AZD1222 COVID-19 vaccine. Notes on the study in general: White British donors predominated, females outnumbered males, and clonal diversity was possibly underestimated.

The V and J ends lost 0 bases and 6 bases respectively, with 15 bases between them. Germline-derived CDR1 and CDR2 are LNHNV and YYDKDF (reference sequence). The CDR3 length is 16 residues. Sequenced by immunoSEQ multiplex PCR; TCRdb stores in-frame clones only, minus some. The sample gives roughly 150,000 clones, about nine tenths of which show up once; roughly a tenth is in the top ten. Notes on this clone: Its target is not known.

Specimen: peripheral blood, collected 28 days after the second AZD1222 dose. The sequence derives from an adult who received the AZD1222 COVID-19 vaccine. This rearrangement joins TRBV15 to TRBJ2-4, with unresolved D. CDR3 DNA sequence: TGTGCCACCAGCAGAGATTCCCCCACGACCGGAAACATTCAGTACTTC. Protein: CATSRDSPTTGNIQYF.